This TCR beta chain was sequenced during a study of T cell clonality in common variable immunodeficiency. Germline trimming cut 0 bases from V and 4 bases from J; bases unmatched to any gene: 5. The CDR3 extends over 18 amino acids. Germline CDR1 reads MDHEN; CDR2 reads SYDVKM. General study findings and limits: Reportedly, TCR beta sequences from common variable immunodeficiency showed fewer deletions and N-nucleotide insertions. Authors noted CVID clonality's cause needs subpopulation repertoire sequencing. Compared with controls, CVID subjects had fewer shared TCRbeta clones.

The table came from immunoSEQ multiplex PCR; TCRdb's copy has only in-frame clones and leaves some out. This set yields approximately 81,000 clones and no singletons; the top ten hold approximately 0.84%. Both groups were predominantly of Caucasian heritage. This clone showed up many times. The antigen is not known. Sequencing ends 3 residues short of the CDR3 end; the germline J gene provides the rest. Sequenced input: peripheral blood mononuclear cells. The clonotype was recovered from a person aged 18 to 70 in good health. V and J are TRBV28 and TRBJ2-3; TRBD2 matches 15 bases. CDR3 bases read: TGTGCCAGCAGTTTATGGGGGGGACTAGCGGGAGGTGCAGATACG. Translated, it gives CASSLWGGLAGGADT. Given in full, the CDR3 is CASSLWGGLAGGADTQYF.